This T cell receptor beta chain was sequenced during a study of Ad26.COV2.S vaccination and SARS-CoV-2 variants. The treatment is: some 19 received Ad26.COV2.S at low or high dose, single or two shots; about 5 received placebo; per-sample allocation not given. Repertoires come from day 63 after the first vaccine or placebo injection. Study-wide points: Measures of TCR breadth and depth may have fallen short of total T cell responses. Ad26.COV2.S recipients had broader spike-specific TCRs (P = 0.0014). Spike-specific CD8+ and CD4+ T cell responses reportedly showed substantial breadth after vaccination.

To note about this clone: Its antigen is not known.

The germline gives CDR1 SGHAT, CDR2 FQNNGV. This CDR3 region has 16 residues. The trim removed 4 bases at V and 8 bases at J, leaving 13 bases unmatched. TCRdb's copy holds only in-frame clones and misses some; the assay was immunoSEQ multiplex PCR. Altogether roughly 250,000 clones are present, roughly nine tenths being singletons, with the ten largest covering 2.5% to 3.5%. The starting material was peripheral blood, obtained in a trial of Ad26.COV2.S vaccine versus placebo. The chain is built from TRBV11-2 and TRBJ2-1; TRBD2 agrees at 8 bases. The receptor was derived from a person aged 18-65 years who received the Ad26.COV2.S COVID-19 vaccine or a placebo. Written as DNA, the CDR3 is TGTGCCAGCAGCTGGGGAAGGACTAGCCCTAGTGATGAGCAGTTCTTC. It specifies CASSWGRTSPSDEQFF.